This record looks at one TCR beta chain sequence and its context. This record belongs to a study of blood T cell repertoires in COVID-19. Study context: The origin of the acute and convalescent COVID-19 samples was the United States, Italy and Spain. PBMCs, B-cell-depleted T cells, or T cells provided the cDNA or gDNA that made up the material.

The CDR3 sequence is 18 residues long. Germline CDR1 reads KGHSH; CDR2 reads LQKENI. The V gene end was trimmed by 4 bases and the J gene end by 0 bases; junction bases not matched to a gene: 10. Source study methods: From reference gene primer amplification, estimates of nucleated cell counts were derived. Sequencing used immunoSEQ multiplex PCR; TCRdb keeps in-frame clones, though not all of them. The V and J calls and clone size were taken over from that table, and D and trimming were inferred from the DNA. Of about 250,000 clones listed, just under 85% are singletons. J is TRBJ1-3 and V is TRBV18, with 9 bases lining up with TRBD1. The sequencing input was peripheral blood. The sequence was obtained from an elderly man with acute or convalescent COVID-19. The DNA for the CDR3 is TGTGCCAGCTCACTAACCGGACAGGGGTTATCCTCTGGAAACACCATATATTTT. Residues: CASSLTGQGLSSGNTIYF.